The clone carrying this T cell receptor beta chain was recorded once. The antigen remains undetermined. Specified treatment: some 20 received Ad26.COV2.S at low or high dose, single or two shots; about 5 received placebo; per-sample allocation not given. Material that was analyzed had been drawn on day 63 after the first vaccine or placebo injection. This record comes from a study of Ad26.COV2.S vaccination and SARS-CoV-2 variants. About the research overall: In the study, Ad26.COV2.S was injected intramuscularly once, or twice 56 days apart. Study-wide points: Researchers cautioned that TCR breadth and depth analyses may have underestimated total T cell responses. Reported post-vaccination CD8+ and CD4+ T cell responses to spike showed substantial breadth. Comparability of non-spike TCR breadth was observed across vaccine and placebo recipients.

Some clones are missing from TCRdb's copy, which holds only in-frame ones; the method was immunoSEQ multiplex PCR. The repertoire has 380,000 or so clones, 88% of them found once; the top ten carry around 6.4%. Trimming cost V 3 bases and J 8 bases, with 10 bases left between them. Germline-derived CDR1 and CDR2 are MDHEN and SYDVKM. The CDR3 covers 12 residues. The receptor comes from a person aged 18-60 years who received the Ad26.COV2.S COVID-19 vaccine or a placebo. V usage is TRBV28 and J usage is TRBJ1-2; D is possibly TRBD1 (6 bases). This material consisted of peripheral blood, taken in a trial of Ad26.COV2.S vaccine versus placebo. In DNA, the CDR3 is TGTGCCAGCAGTTTCGGGGGGGGCGGCTACACCTTC. This gives the protein CASSFGGGGYTF.